This T cell receptor (beta chain) derives from a study of OX40 agonist ivuxolimab in advanced cancers. Regarding the study as a whole: The study found among the lowest clonal expansion in partial responders at 0.1-3.0 mg/kg.

Clones were sequenced by immunoSEQ multiplex PCR, and TCRdb holds only the in-frame ones, with some missing. The sample shows 60,000 or so clones, around 83% of them seen only once. Concerning this clone: The target antigen is unknown.

The germline CDR1 and CDR2 sequences are MDHEN and SYDVKM. This CDR3 is built from 12 residues. The V gene lost 3 bases and the J gene lost 10 bases, with 7 bases spanning the gap. Material: CD4+ or CD8+ T cells sorted from blood, obtained in a trial of the OX40 agonist ivuxolimab. The chain combines TRBV28 with TRBJ1-6, with no clear D. The origin of this receptor is an adult with an advanced solid tumor such as melanoma, head and neck, liver or kidney cancer. DNA of the CDR3: TGTGCCAGCAGTTTGCTGGGGTCACCCCTCCACTTT. It encodes CASSLLGSPLHF. The full variable domain, completed using reference TRBV28 and TRBJ1-6, is DVKVTQSSRYLVKRTGEKVFLECVQDMDHENMFWYRQDPGLGLRLIYFSYDVKMKEKGDIPEGYSVSREKKERFSLILESASTNQTSMYLCASSLLGSPLHFGNGTRLTVT.